Below, 9 T cell receptor beta chains from the same sample are listed, as sequenced in a study of blood T cell repertoires in COVID-19. Data came from immunoSEQ multiplex PCR; TCRdb stores just in-frame clones and leaves some out. The data hold approximately 140,000 clones, with approximately 80% observed a single time. Sample: peripheral blood. The origin of the receptors is a human donor in a cohort sampled during active COVID-19.

The rearrangement links TRBV28 to TRBJ1-5; 7 bases are shared with TRBD1. The germline V gene encodes CDR1 MDHEN and CDR2 SYDVKM. V gave up 8 bases and J gave up 3 bases; unmatched junction bases: 10. The CDR3 runs 15 residues. The CDR3 DNA reads TGTGCCAGCCTTAAAGAGGGGGCCTTCAATCAGCCCCAGCATTTT. It codes for CASLKEGAFNQPQHF.

The chain recombines TRBV2 with TRBJ1-5; 8 bases line up with TRBD1. Germline lookup yields CDR1 SNHLY and CDR2 FYNNEI. The CDR3 spans 17 residues. V trimming: 5 bases; J trimming: 4 bases; junction bases outside the gene matches: 13. CDR3 bases: TGTGCCAGCAGTCCGGACAGGGTGAGGGATAGTAATCAGCCCCAGCATTTT. Translated: CASSPDRVRDSNQPQHF.

This clone was seen once. This chain joins TRBV6-5 and TRBJ2-7; 9 nucleotides line up with TRBD1. Germline V gives CDR1 MNHEY, CDR2 SVGAGI. This CDR3 contains 15 residues. After removal of 4 bases from V and 3 bases from J, the junction contained 7 bases not matched to a gene. The CDR3 loop reads CASSSPGQGFYEQYF. The DNA of the CDR3 is TGTGCCAGCAGTTCACCGGGACAGGGATTCTACGAGCAGTACTTC.

The J gene is TRBJ2-1, the V gene TRBV6-5; a weak D match, TRBD2 (5 bases). This CDR3 spans 16 amino acids. Germline lookup yields CDR1 MNHEY and CDR2 SVGAGI. V lost 2 bases to trimming and J lost 2 bases, with 13 bases between them. CDR3 sequence: CASSYGLDSTYNEQFF. The DNA for the CDR3 is TGTGCCAGCAGTTACGGGTTGGACTCTACCTACAATGAGCAGTTCTTC.

The V gene is TRBV4-1, the J gene TRBJ2-1, with D tentatively TRBD2 (5 bases). Trimming cost V 4 bases and J 9 bases, with 19 bases left between them. The CDR3 loop spans 15 amino acids. CDR1 is MGHRA and CDR2 is YSYEKL in the germline V gene. The CDR3 protein is CASSPGRAGVTEQFF. CDR3 sequence (DNA): TGCGCCAGCAGCCCAGGTCGCGCGGGCGTCACTGAGCAGTTCTTC.

V is TRBV4-1 and J is TRBJ2-3; 9 bases align to TRBD2. The germline V gene has CDR1 MGHRA and CDR2 YSYEKL. V trimming: 1 base; J trimming: 4 bases; junction bases outside the gene matches: 9. The CDR3 is 17 amino acids. CDR3 loop: CASSQARGGPVPDTQYF. The CDR3 nucleotides read TGCGCCAGCAGCCAAGCGCGGGGGGGGCCTGTTCCAGATACGCAGTATTTT.

The V gene is TRBV11-2, the J gene TRBJ2-1; a weak D match, TRBD1 (5 bases). Germline assignment: CDR1 SGHAT and CDR2 FQNNGV. This CDR3 has 14 residues. V was cut by 1 base and J by 6 bases, with 10 bases left in between. CDR3 bases: TGTGCCAGCAGCTTAGTTCAGGGCTCCAATGAGCAGTTCTTC. Its translation is CASSLVQGSNEQFF.

V usage is TRBV19 and J usage is TRBJ2-1; perhaps TRBD1 as D (5 bases). Per the germline V gene, CDR1 is LNHDA and CDR2 is SQIVND (reference sequence). Trimming left V 6 bases short and J 2 bases short, with 11 bases between. This CDR3 region has 14 residues. The CDR3 sequence: CASSKWGAYNEQFF. The CDR3 nucleotides read TGTGCCAGTAGCAAATGGGGCGCCTACAATGAGCAGTTCTTC. The full variable domain, rest sourced from reference TRBV19 and TRBJ2-1, is DGGITQSPKYLFRKEGQNVTLSCEQNLNHDAMYWYRQDPGQGLRLIYYSQIVNDFQKGDIAEGYSVSREKKESFPLTVTSAQKNPTAFYLCASSKWGAYNEQFFGPGTRLTVL.

The chain carries TRBV7-8 and TRBJ2-2; D gene uncertain. V was shortened by 3 bases and J by 0 bases, with 5 bases between the two germline ends. Germline-derived CDR1 and CDR2 are SGHVS and FQNEAQ. There are 14 residues in the CDR3. This chain's CDR3 is CASSLAPNTGELFF. For the CDR3, the DNA is TGTGCCAGCAGCTTGGCCCCGAACACCGGGGAGCTGTTTTTT.